A single sample is the source of the 18 T cell receptor beta chains below, sequenced in a study of blood T cell repertoires in COVID-19. TCRdb keeps only in-frame clones here, not all; method: immunoSEQ multiplex PCR. The table shows some 67,000 clones, with just over 90% occurring only once. Sequenced input: peripheral blood. These receptors originate from a woman aged 18 to 35 with acute or convalescent COVID-19.

The gene calls are TRBV7-9 and TRBJ2-2; unclear D gene. The CDR3 has 16 residues. Deletions cut 1 base from V and 2 bases from J, with 11 bases between. CDR1 and CDR2 from the germline V gene are SEHNR and FQNEAQ (reference sequence). Here the CDR3 DNA reads TGTGCCAGCAGCTTAGTAGCAACGTATAACACCGGGGAGCTGTTTTTT. This sequence encodes CASSLVATYNTGELFF.

The gene calls are TRBV12-5 and TRBJ2-3, with TRBD2 identical over 11 bases. CDR3 length: 16 amino acids. Trimming at V came to 6 bases and at J to 3 bases, leaving 8 bases not matched to a gene. CDR1 and CDR2 from the germline V gene are LGHNT and FRNRAP. The CDR3 region is CASGKRLAGNTDTQYF. CDR3 bases: TGTGCTAGTGGGAAACGACTAGCGGGAAATACAGATACGCAGTATTTT.

The chain joins TRBV10-3 to TRBJ1-2, with 7 positions matching TRBD1. Per germline, CDR1 ENHRY and CDR2 SYGVKD. The CDR3 has 14 residues. After removal of 4 bases from V and 4 bases from J, the junction contained 6 bases not matched to a gene. CDR3 amino acids: CAISASGGPYGYTF. For the CDR3, the DNA is TGTGCCATCAGTGCGTCAGGGGGTCCCTATGGCTACACCTTC.

This clone was detected only a few times. The rearrangement uses TRBV6-1 and TRBJ2-3; 12 bases are a match to TRBD2. CDR3 size: 16 residues. Unmatched junction bases numbered 4, after V lost 4 bases and J lost 2 bases. Germline V gene lookup returns CDR1 MNHNS and CDR2 SASEGT. The CDR3 protein is CASSGLAGALTDTQYF. DNA for the CDR3: TGTGCCAGCAGTGGACTAGCGGGGGCGCTCACAGATACGCAGTATTTT.

The chain is built from TRBV6-5 and TRBJ1-3, with D tentatively TRBD1 (6 bases). Germline V gene sequence: CDR1 MNHEY, CDR2 SVGAGI. The V gene lost 6 bases and the J gene lost 4 bases, with 16 bases spanning the gap. The CDR3 is made up of 15 amino acids. This CDR3 is CASRRGRDSGNTIYF. In DNA, the CDR3 is TGTGCCAGCAGGAGGGGGAGGGATTCCGGAAACACCATATATTTT.

The rearrangement joins TRBV7-2 to TRBJ2-5; unclear D gene. Germline V gene lookup returns CDR1 SGHTA and CDR2 FQGNSA. The CDR3 has 13 residues. The V gene lost 7 bases and the J gene lost 2 bases, with 11 bases spanning the gap. In nucleotides, the CDR3 is TGTGCCAGCATCCCCCCCGAGCAAGAGACCCAGTACTTC. Its protein is CASIPPEQETQYF.

The rearrangement joins TRBV6-6 to TRBJ1-6; TRBD1 aligns across 10 bases. CDR1 is MNHNY and CDR2 is SVGAGI in the germline V gene (reference sequence). CDR3 length: 15 residues. The ends lost 2 bases at V and 6 bases at J; junction bases unmatched: 1. DNA for the CDR3: TGTGCCAGCAGTTACGGGGACAGGGGTAATTCACCCCTCCACTTT. Translation: CASSYGDRGNSPLHF.

The chain links TRBV27 to TRBJ2-7; 7 bases match TRBD1. The CDR3 is made up of 14 amino acids. Unmatched junction bases numbered 4, after V lost 3 bases and J lost 2 bases. Per germline, CDR1 MNHEY and CDR2 SMNVEV (reference sequence). CDR3 in DNA: TGTGCCAGCAGTTTGTCTCAGGGGGCCTACGAGCAGTACTTC. Its protein is CASSLSQGAYEQYF.

The gene calls are TRBV5-1 and TRBJ1-1, with 9 nucleotides matching TRBD1. After removal of 0 bases from V and 7 bases from J, the junction contained 4 bases not matched to a gene. Germline V gene data show CDR1 as SGHRS and CDR2 as YFSETQ. This CDR3 has 14 residues. CDR3 DNA: TGCGCCAGCAGCTTGGCGGGACAGGGAGGTGAAGCTTTCTTT. Encoded protein: CASSLAGQGGEAFF.

In this sample, this clone turned up once. V gene TRBV7-9 combines with J gene TRBJ1-4; no firm D call. CDR1 and CDR2 from the germline V gene are SEHNR and FQNEAQ (reference sequence). V was shortened by 3 bases and J by 8 bases, with 10 bases between the two germline ends. The CDR3 spans 13 residues. In DNA form, the CDR3 reads TGTGCCAGCAGCTTCACTTCGGGAGAAAAACTGTTTTTT. Translated, it gives CASSFTSGEKLFF.

The V call is TRBV6-5, the J call TRBJ2-7; tentative D call: TRBD1 (5 bases). This CDR3 region has 13 residues. The ends were cut back, 6 bases at V and 2 bases at J, with 11 bases in the middle. Germline CDR1 MNHEY, CDR2 SVGAGI. Here the CDR3 DNA reads TGTGCCAGCAGGAAGACAGCGACCTACGAGCAGTACTTC. Protein sequence: CASRKTATYEQYF.

The chain combines TRBV11-2 with TRBJ2-1; 9 bases fit TRBD2. The CDR3 covers 16 residues. With 0 bases clipped from V and 9 bases from J, the junction kept 9 bases outside the gene matches. In germline, CDR1 is SGHAT, CDR2 FQNNGV. DNA of the CDR3: TGTGCCAGCAGCTTAGATCTTAGCGGGAGAAGGAGTGAGCAGTTCTTC. Protein: CASSLDLSGRRSEQFF.

V usage is TRBV5-5 and J usage is TRBJ1-1, with 8 bases lining up with TRBD1. Germline V gives CDR1 SGHKS, CDR2 YYEKEE (reference sequence). The CDR3 is 16 amino acids. V lost 4 bases, J lost 3 bases, and 11 bases stayed unmatched. DNA of the CDR3: TGTGCCAGCAGCGCGACGGACAGGGCGGGGCACACTGAAGCTTTCTTT. Translation gives CASSATDRAGHTEAFF.

The chain links TRBV30 to TRBJ1-2, with D perhaps TRBD1 (6 bases). Germline CDR1 GTSNPN, CDR2 SVGIG (reference sequence). V was trimmed by 1 base and J by 8 bases, leaving 14 bases between them. The CDR3 sequence is 13 residues long. CDR3 sequence: CAWSGRGFEGYTF. DNA for the CDR3: TGTGCCTGGAGTGGCAGGGGATTTGAAGGCTACACCTTC.

The rearrangement joins TRBV12-3 or TRBV12-4 to TRBJ2-3; D is perhaps TRBD2 (6 bases). V lost 6 bases and J 3 bases, leaving 10 bases between the germline ends. The CDR3 runs to 13 residues. The CDR3 region has the DNA TGTGCCAGCAGCGGGGGTGTGACAGATACGCAGTATTTT. It encodes CASSGGVTDTQYF.

V usage is TRBV5-8 and J usage is TRBJ1-5; 7 bases are a match to TRBD1. Losses at the gene ends were 7 bases for V and 1 base for J; bases not matched to a gene: 8. This CDR3 region has 15 residues. Germline V gene lookup returns CDR1 SGHTS and CDR2 YDEGEE. CDR3 nucleotides: TGTGCCAGCTCTACAGGGGCGAGAAGCAATCAGCCCCAGCATTTT. Protein product: CASSTGARSNQPQHF. Using reference TRBV5-8 and TRBJ1-5 for the parts outside the CDR3, the full variable domain is EAGVTQSPTHLIKTRGQQATLRCSPISGHTSVYWYQQALGLGLQFLLWYDEGEERNRGNFPPRFSGRQFPNYSSELNVNALELEDSALYLCASSTGARSNQPQHFGDGTRLSIL.

The chain couples TRBV21-1 to TRBJ2-7; the table's D gene call, TRBD2, was not cross checked with the DNA. TRBV21-1 is flagged as a pseudogene. The CDR3 extends over 14 amino acids. The CDR3 reads CANSSGGGNYEQYF. CDR3 nucleotide sequence: TGTGCCAACTCAAGCGGGGGCGGGAACTACGAGCAGTACTTC.

The chain uses TRBV7-2 and TRBJ2-1, with D perhaps matching TRBD2 (6 bases). CDR1 SGHTA and CDR2 FQGNSA come from the germline V gene. CDR3 length: 15 amino acids. Trimming stripped 4 bases from V and 7 bases from J, with 17 bases between. CDR3 DNA: TGTGCCAGCAGCTCCTCAGGGAGGTTAGGTAATGAGCAGTTCTTC. This gives the protein CASSSSGRLGNEQFF.